This T cell receptor (beta chain) stems from a study of identical twins' blood T cells. TCRdb re-analysed the 5' RACE reads in MiXCR, keeping a single row per CDR3 protein. The table lists 350,000 to 450,000 distinct CDR3 sequences, 28% of them singletons. Per the germline V gene, CDR1 is LGHDT and CDR2 is YNNKEL (reference sequence). Trimming cost V 4 bases and J 0 bases, with 10 bases left between them. The CDR3 loop spans 15 amino acids. In this sample, this clonotype turned up a few times. V usage is TRBV3-1 and J usage is TRBJ1-5; weak D call: TRBD1 (6 bases). Sequences were obtained from PBMCs. The source is a woman aged 18 to 49 in good health. CDR3: CASSRGAYSNQPQHF. The CDR3 coding sequence is TGTGCCAGCAGCCGGGGGGCCTATAGCAATCAGCCCCAGCATTTT.